These T cell receptor beta chains were read from a single sample in a study of T cell responses to AZD1222 COVID-19 vaccine. Here immunoSEQ multiplex PCR was the method, and the copy in TCRdb shows in-frame clones only, minus some. The sample includes more than 95,000 clones, approximately 88% of them seen just once. This specimen consisted of peripheral blood, obtained on day 0 of AZD1222 vaccination. These receptors all come from an adult in good health. Each CDR3 is given with its conserved first and last residue. A D gene is named only where the DNA matches it firmly. Some rows mark clone size as missing; the rest say once, few, many or name a class of expanded clone.

D,size,V,J,DNA,CDR3
NA,NA,TRBV11-3,TRBJ2-2,TGTGCCAGCAGCTTAGCTCAGGTCGACACCGGGGAGCTGTTTTTT,CASSLAQVDTGELFF
NA,NA,TRBV13,TRBJ1-1,TGTGCCAGCAGCCCCAAGGTGGGGGGAGGCACTGAAGCTTTCTTT,CASSPKVGGGTEAFF
NA,once,TRBV18,TRBJ1-1,TGTGCCAGCTCACCAGAACTATCTACCGGCAGTGGGGCTTTCTTT,CASSPELSTGSGAFF
NA,NA,TRBV12-3/TRBV12-4,TRBJ1-1,TGTGCCAGCAGCACAGGGTTCGCTGAAGCTTTCTTT,CASSTGFAEAFF
NA,NA,TRBV12-5,TRBJ1-2,TGTGCTAGTGGGTTAGCGGGTAACTATGGCTACACCTTC,CASGLAGNYGYTF
NA,few,TRBV21-1,TRBJ1-4,TGTGCCAGCAGCCTAGTTACCGAAAGACCGGGCCGAATCCGAAATGAAAAACTGTTTTTT,CASSLVTERPGRIRNEKLFF
TRBD1,NA,TRBV2,TRBJ2-7,TGTGCCAGCAGGGGGACAGGGTGGTCCGAGCAGTACTTC,CASRGTGWSEQYF
NA,NA,TRBV5-8,TRBJ2-7,TGTGCCAGCAGCTTGTGGGGGAGAGACGAGCAGTACTTC,CASSLWGRDEQYF
NA,NA,TRBV15,TRBJ1-2,TGTGCCACCAGCAGAGATATAACAGCCCATGGCTACACCTTC,CATSRDITAHGYTF
NA,NA,TRBV18,TRBJ1-3,TGTGCCAGCTCACCGGGACAAGTATTGTATTTT,CASSPGQVLYF
NA,NA,TRBV12-3/TRBV12-4,TRBJ1-1,TGTGCCAGCAGTTTGGGTAACCCTGAAGCTTTCTTT,CASSLGNPEAFF
TRBD2,once,TRBV3-1/TRBV3-2,TRBJ2-5,TGTGCCAGCAGCCAAGTCTCGGCTAGCGGGAGGTCTGAGACCCAGTACTTC,CASSQVSASGRSETQYF
NA,once,TRBV11-2,TRBJ1-4,TGTGCCAGCAGCCGCCGCGCAGGGGACCCAGGGGAAAAACTGTTTTTT,CASSRRAGDPGEKLFF
NA,NA,TRBV13,TRBJ1-6,TGTGCCAGCAGCCCAGGCGACAGACACTATAATTCACCCCTCCACTTT,CASSPGDRHYNSPLHF
NA,once,TRBV14,TRBJ1-1,TGTGCCAGCAGCCACTTGAACCGGGTTGAAGCTTTCTTT,CASSHLNRVEAFF
NA,NA,TRBV10-3,TRBJ1-6,TGTGCCATCGGTAGGGGAAACTCACCCCTCCACTTT,CAIGRGNSPLHF
TRBD1,NA,TRBV2,TRBJ1-2,TGTGCCAGCAGCCTGGGACAGCCTGGCGGCTACACCTTC,CASSLGQPGGYTF
NA,NA,TRBV28,TRBJ1-4,TGTGCCAGCAGTTTCAGGGGCTTCGTTGGGGAAAAACTGTTTTTT,CASSFRGFVGEKLFF
NA,NA,TRBV28,TRBJ1-1,TGTGCCAGCAGTTTTGCCGGGTCTCGGGTTGAAGCTTTCTTT,CASSFAGSRVEAFF
NA,NA,TRBV9,TRBJ2-6,TGTGCCAGCAGCGGGCCCGGGAGCTCTGGGGCCAACGTCCTGACTTTC,CASSGPGSSGANVLTF
NA,NA,TRBV6-5,TRBJ1-1,TGTGCCAGCAGTTACCCCGAAAGAGGGGTGGGCACTGAAGCTTTCTTT,CASSYPERGVGTEAFF
NA,NA,TRBV5-1,TRBJ2-3,TGCGCCAGCAGCTTGCAAGCGAAGAGCGCAGATACGCAGTATTTT,CASSLQAKSADTQYF
NA,few,TRBV7-2,TRBJ1-2,TGTGCCAGCAGCTTAGGGCATAACTATGGCTACACCTTC,CASSLGHNYGYTF
NA,NA,TRBV27,TRBJ2-7,TGTGCCAGCAGAGCTCCCGTGGGTTACGAGCAGTACTTC,CASRAPVGYEQYF
NA,NA,TRBV6-2/TRBV6-3,TRBJ1-2,TGTGCCAGCAGTTATCCAGAGAGGGGGATTTATGGCTACACCTTC,CASSYPERGIYGYTF
TRBD1,NA,TRBV2,TRBJ1-6,TGTGCCAGCAGTGAAGGGGGACAGGGGGGAGATACCCTCCACTTT,CASSEGGQGGDTLHF
NA,NA,TRBV12-3/TRBV12-4,TRBJ2-2,TGTGCCAGCAGCCTCCGCCCCGGGGAGCTGTTTTTT,CASSLRPGELFF
NA,NA,TRBV19,TRBJ2-1,TGTGCCAGTAGTATATCGGGCTACAATGAGCAGTTCTTC,CASSISGYNEQFF
NA,NA,TRBV3-1/TRBV3-2,TRBJ2-3,TGTGCCAGCAGCCAAGGGGCGGGGACCCGGGGGGATACGCAGTATTTT,CASSQGAGTRGDTQYF
TRBD1,NA,TRBV6-4,TRBJ1-1,TGTGCCAGCAGTGCCTGGGACAGCCTCACTGAAGCTTTCTTT,CASSAWDSLTEAFF
NA,NA,TRBV28,TRBJ1-2,TGTGCCAGCAGTTTATCCACTTCTGGCTACACCTTC,CASSLSTSGYTF
TRBD2,NA,TRBV2,TRBJ2-1,TGTGCCAGCGATCCTAGCGGGAACTATGAGCAGTTCTTC,CASDPSGNYEQFF
NA,NA,TRBV4-1,TRBJ1-4,TGCGCCAGCAGCCAAGATCGAGAACGGGCAACTAATGAAAAACTGTTTTTT,CASSQDRERATNEKLFF
NA,NA,TRBV5-1,TRBJ2-7,TGCGCCAGCAGCCGAGTCGGGGGGCTTAGCTACGAGCAGTACTTC,CASSRVGGLSYEQYF
NA,few,TRBV5-1,TRBJ2-7,TGCGCCAGCACCCGTGAGGGAGTAGGCGAGCAGTACTTC,CASTREGVGEQYF
NA,NA,TRBV2,TRBJ2-1,TGTGCCAGCAGTGAGGACGGGAGCTCCTACAATGAGCAGTTCTTC,CASSEDGSSYNEQFF
TRBD1,NA,TRBV9,TRBJ2-1,TGTGCCAGCAACAGGGGGGTTTCCAATGAGCAGTTCTTC,CASNRGVSNEQFF
TRBD1,NA,TRBV5-1,TRBJ2-7,TGCGCCAGCAGCTTGGCCCCGGGACAGGGGAAGGAGCAGTACTTC,CASSLAPGQGKEQYF
NA,NA,TRBV5-8,TRBJ1-6,TGTGCCAGCAGCTACCGGGTCGGGAATTCACCCCTCCACTTT,CASSYRVGNSPLHF
NA,NA,TRBV12-3/TRBV12-4,TRBJ1-2,TGTGCCAGCTCAAACCGGCAGGGAGGTGGCTACACCTTC,CASSNRQGGGYTF
TRBD1,NA,TRBV2,TRBJ2-7,TGTGCCAGCAGTGAAGGGTGGCAGGGGGCCGACGAGCAGTACTTC,CASSEGWQGADEQYF
TRBD1,NA,TRBV2,TRBJ1-2,TGTGCCAGCAGCCTAGGACAGGGGGGCTACACCTTC,CASSLGQGGYTF
NA,NA,TRBV28,TRBJ1-1,TGTGCCAGCAGTTTTTTACCCGGTAAGAACACTGAAGCTTTCTTT,CASSFLPGKNTEAFF
TRBD1,once,TRBV3-1/TRBV3-2,TRBJ2-1,TGTGCCAGCAGCCGGACAGGGGCCGAGGAGTTCTTC,CASSRTGAEEFF
NA,NA,TRBV18,TRBJ2-3,TGTGCCAGCTCACTTGGCACAGATACGCAGTATTTT,CASSLGTDTQYF
TRBD1,NA,TRBV29-1,TRBJ1-1,TGCAGCGTTGAAGAGGGGACAGTAACTGAAGCTTTCTTT,CSVEEGTVTEAFF
TRBD1,NA,TRBV9,TRBJ2-7,TGTGCCAGCAGCGTAGGGCCGGGACAGGGCATCGACGAGCAGTACTTC,CASSVGPGQGIDEQYF
NA,NA,TRBV19,TRBJ2-7,TGTGCCAGTACCGACAGGCCGGGCCCCTACGAGCAGTACTTC,CASTDRPGPYEQYF
NA,NA,TRBV19,TRBJ1-4,TGTGCCAGTAGTGTACAGGGAAACCTTGCAACTAATGAAAAACTGTTTTTT,CASSVQGNLATNEKLFF
NA,NA,TRBV7-2,TRBJ2-2,TGTGCCAGCAGCACATCCGGCGGGGAGCTGTTTTTT,CASSTSGGELFF
TRBD1,NA,TRBV23-1,TRBJ1-6,TGCGCCAGCAGTCAGTATCCAGGGGGAGATTCACCCCTCCACTTT,CASSQYPGGDSPLHF
NA,NA,TRBV2,TRBJ1-6,TGTGCCAGCAGTGACAAGGACCCGAATTCACCCCTCCACTTT,CASSDKDPNSPLHF
NA,NA,TRBV19,TRBJ2-7,TGTGCCAGTAGTCGTTTTGGGGACGGTGGAGAGCAGTACTTC,CASSRFGDGGEQYF
TRBD2,NA,TRBV28,TRBJ2-1,TGTGCCAGCAGTATTTCCCCGGGACTAGCGGGTAGGACCGGTGAGCAGTTCTTC,CASSISPGLAGRTGEQFF
TRBD1,NA,TRBV7-2,TRBJ2-3,TGTGCCAGCAGCAGCCGGGACAGGGTAACAGATACGCAGTATTTT,CASSSRDRVTDTQYF
NA,NA,TRBV9,TRBJ1-5,TGTGCCAGCAGCACAGGTCCTAGCAATCAGCCCCAGCATTTT,CASSTGPSNQPQHF
NA,NA,TRBV12-3/TRBV12-4,TRBJ1-1,TGTGCCAGCAGTCCGACAGCGATCCATGAAGCTTTCTTT,CASSPTAIHEAFF
NA,NA,TRBV6-6,TRBJ1-6,TGTGCCAGCGGAGACGGTAGCTCCTATAATTCACCCCTCCACTTT,CASGDGSSYNSPLHF
TRBD2,few,TRBV7-9,TRBJ2-1,TGTGCCAGCAGCTTGGGGACTAGCGGGAGAAGGAGGGGCAATGAGCAGTTCTTC,CASSLGTSGRRRGNEQFF
NA,once,TRBV7-8,TRBJ1-5,TGTGCCAGCAGCTTAGGGCCACAGAGCCCCCTTGGCGGACAGCCCCAGCATTTT,CASSLGPQSPLGGQPQHF